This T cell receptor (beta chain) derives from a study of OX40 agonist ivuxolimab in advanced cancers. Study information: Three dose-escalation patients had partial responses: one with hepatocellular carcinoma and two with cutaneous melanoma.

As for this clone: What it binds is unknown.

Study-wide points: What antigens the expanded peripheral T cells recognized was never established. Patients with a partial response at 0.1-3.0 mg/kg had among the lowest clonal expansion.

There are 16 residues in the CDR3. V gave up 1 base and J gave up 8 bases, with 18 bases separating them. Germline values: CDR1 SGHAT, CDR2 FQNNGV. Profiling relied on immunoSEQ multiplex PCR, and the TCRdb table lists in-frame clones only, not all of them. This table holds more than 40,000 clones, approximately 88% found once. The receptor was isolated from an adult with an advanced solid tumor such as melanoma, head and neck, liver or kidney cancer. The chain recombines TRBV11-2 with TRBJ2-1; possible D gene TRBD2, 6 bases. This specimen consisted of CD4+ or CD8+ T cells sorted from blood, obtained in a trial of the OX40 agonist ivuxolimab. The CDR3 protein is CASSLGGEIGVHEQFF. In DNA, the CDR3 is TGTGCCAGCAGCTTAGGGGGGGAGATAGGTGTCCATGAGCAGTTCTTC.